This TCR beta chain was captured in a study of shared clonotypes between healthy human individuals. Overall study findings and caveats: Several donors held around 5% of naive CD4 clonotypes in common. Only blood samples were collected, and tissue repertoires likely differ.

TCRdb's table, derived via immunoSEQ multiplex PCR, lists solely in-frame clones and lacks some. Among more than 2 million clones listed, 85% to 95% were seen once. The table lists this clone with a count of one. Its specificity is unknown. Naivety among CD8 cells was defined by CD45RO negativity and positive CCR7 selection, thereby excluding terminally differentiated effector memory CD45RA+ cells. The clonotype comes from a man aged 18 to 30 in good health. Sample: naive CD8+ T cells sorted from blood.

The chain's CDR3 is CASSEVLGLKNIQYF. The CDR3 region has the DNA TGTGCCAGCAGTGAAGTGTTGGGACTAAAAAACATTCAGTACTTC. The chain is built from TRBV2 and TRBJ2-4; 7 bases match TRBD2. Germline-derived CDR1 and CDR2 are SNHLY and FYNNEI. The CDR3 sequence is 15 residues long. V dropped 1 base and J dropped 4; count of bases not matched to a gene: 4.